This TCR beta chain derives from a study of Ad26.COV2.S vaccination and SARS-CoV-2 variants. About the study: In the study, Ad26.COV2.S was injected intramuscularly once, or twice 56 days apart. Notes on the study in general: Quantification of TCR breadth and depth may have yielded underestimates of total T cell responses. Spike-specific TCR breadth was greater in vaccine than placebo recipients.

Of note for this clone: Antigen specificity is unknown.

Treatment of the sample: some 20 received Ad26.COV2.S at low or high dose, single or two shots; roughly five received placebo; per-sample allocation not given. The investigators took samples on day 63 after the first vaccine or placebo injection. In Boston, the donor was an adult between 18-55 years of age. V lost 0 bases and J 4 bases, leaving 7 bases between the germline ends. The germline V gene has CDR1 SGDLS and CDR2 YYNGEE. This CDR3 has 13 residues. Data came from immunoSEQ multiplex PCR; TCRdb stores just in-frame clones and leaves some out. The sample has some 240,000 clones, roughly 85% seen once.

The source of this sequence is a person between 18 and 65 years old who received the Ad26.COV2.S COVID-19 vaccine or a placebo. The chain uses TRBV9 and TRBJ1-1; D not certain. The input for sequencing was peripheral blood, taken in a trial of Ad26.COV2.S vaccine versus placebo. In nucleotides, the CDR3 is TGTGCCAGCAGCGTAGGAAGGGTCACTGAAGCTTTCTTT. It translates to CASSVGRVTEAFF.